These T cell receptor beta chains were read from a single sample in a study of cytomegalovirus exposure and HLA in healthy donors. Measured with immunoSEQ multiplex PCR; TCRdb has only the in-frame clones, and not every one. The sample holds 200,000 to 250,000 clones, approximately 80% seen once. Sequenced material: PBMCs. These receptors were collected from a male donor in good health and CMV-seronegative. Both conserved end residues are part of each CDR3. The D gene is left open where the match is weak. Expanded clones are given a class, and other clones once, few, many or no size at all.

>.|.|TRBJ1-5|TRBV29-1
TGCAGCGTTGAAGCGGGGCAGGACTATAGCAATCAGCCCCAGCATTTT
CSVEAGQDYSNQPQHF
>.|.|TRBJ2-7|TRBV9
TGTGCCAGCAGCGTAGGGGGGGACGGCTACGAGCAGTACTTC
CASSVGGDGYEQYF
>TRBD1|.|TRBJ1-1|TRBV6-5
TGTGCCAGCAGTGCTCCGGGACAGCTGAACACTGAAGCTTTCTTT
CASSAPGQLNTEAFF
>TRBD2|.|TRBJ2-7|TRBV28
TGTGCCAGCAGTCTCTGGACTAGCGGGATTAGGGACGAGCAGTACTTC
CASSLWTSGIRDEQYF
>TRBD2|.|TRBJ2-1|TRBV6-4
TGTGCCAGCACTATGACTAGCGGGAGTTACAATGAGCAGTTCTTC
CASTMTSGSYNEQFF
>.|.|TRBJ1-2|TRBV9
TGTGCCAGCAGCCTCGAGGGGGATAGAAACTATGGCTACACCTTC
CASSLEGDRNYGYTF
>.|once|TRBJ2-7|TRBV6-6
TGTGCCAGCAGTATCGGGGGACGGTCCTACGAGCAGTACTTC
CASSIGGRSYEQYF
>.|few|TRBJ1-2|TRBV28
TGTGCCAGCAGTTTAATGGGGGGAGCTAACTATGGCTACACCTTC
CASSLMGGANYGYTF
>TRBD1|few|TRBJ1-1|TRBV5-1
TGCGCCAGCAGCTTGGAGGCAGGGGGAGCTTTCTTT
CASSLEAGGAFF
>.|.|TRBJ2-5|TRBV4-1
TGCGCCAGCAGCCAAGATAGCGACTTAAAAGAGACCCAGTACTTC
CASSQDSDLKETQYF
>TRBD2|.|TRBJ2-1|TRBV10-3
TGTGCCATCAGTGAGTCGAATAGGGAGAAGCGGGAGTTGGGCAATGAGCAGTTCTTC
CAISESNREKRELGNEQFF
>.|.|TRBJ2-1|TRBV7-3
TGTGCCAGCAGCCCTACTCCGGACATGAATGAGCAGTTCTTC
CASSPTPDMNEQFF
>.|.|TRBJ2-7|TRBV7-9
TGTGCCAGCAGCTTAGAGCCCCTCTACGAGCAGTACTTC
CASSLEPLYEQYF
>TRBD1|.|TRBJ1-1|TRBV10-1
TGCGCCAGCAGTGAGTCTTGGACAGGCTTAAACACTGAAGCTTTCTTT
CASSESWTGLNTEAFF
>.|.|TRBJ1-5|TRBV18
TGTGCCAGCTCAGGGGAGAATCATCAGCCCCAGCATTTT
CASSGENHQPQHF
>.|.|TRBJ2-2|TRBV15
TGTGCCACCAGCAGAGAACTAGCAAACACCGGGGAGCTGTTTTTT
CATSRELANTGELFF
>.|.|TRBJ2-7|TRBV5-1
TGCGCCAGCAGCCTGGACCTCAGGGCCGAGCAGTACTTC
CASSLDLRAEQYF
>.|few|TRBJ2-5|TRBV5-6
TGTGCCAGCAGCTTGGAGGCAGCGGAGACCCAGTACTTC
CASSLEAAETQYF
>.|.|TRBJ1-2|TRBV28
TGTGCCAGCAGTAACAGGGTGATGGGTGGCTACACCTTC
CASSNRVMGGYTF
>TRBD1|few|TRBJ1-2|TRBV6-1
TGTGCCAGCAGTCTCCGACAGGGTGGCGGCTACACCTTC
CASSLRQGGGYTF
>TRBD2|.|TRBJ2-7|TRBV5-8
TGTGCCAGCAGTCCTAGCGGGAGGGCCGAGCACGAGCAGTACTTC
CASSPSGRAEHEQYF
>.|.|TRBJ2-3|TRBV5-1
TGCGCCAGCAGCTTGGTAACTATCACAGATACGCAGTATTTT
CASSLVTITDTQYF
>.|.|TRBJ2-7|TRBV19
TGTGCCAGTAGTAAGGCCCCTAGGGGGGGGGATCCCCACGAGCAGTACTTC
CASSKAPRGGDPHEQYF
>.|.|TRBJ1-2|TRBV27
TGTGCCAGCAGTTACGGGGAGAACTATGGCTACACCTTC
CASSYGENYGYTF
>TRBD1|.|TRBJ1-5|TRBV2
TGTGCCAGCACCGGCGACAGGGGGGCCAATCAGCCCCAGCATTTT
CASTGDRGANQPQHF
>TRBD1|few|TRBJ1-1|TRBV19
TGTGCCAGTAGATTCCGACAGGGAAGAACTGAAGCTTTCTTT
CASRFRQGRTEAFF
>.|.|TRBJ2-5|TRBV18
TGTGCCAGCTCACCATCCGGTGGAGAGACCCAGTACTTC
CASSPSGGETQYF
>TRBD1|few|TRBJ2-3|TRBV2
TGTGCCAGCAGACCGGGACAGGGTGTCGACACGCAGTATTTT
CASRPGQGVDTQYF
>.|few|TRBJ1-1|TRBV7-3
TGTGCCAGCAGCTCGGGACAGAACACTGAAGCTTTCTTT
CASSSGQNTEAFF
>.|.|TRBJ2-1|TRBV5-1
TGCGCCAGCAGCTTGGTGGAGGGTTACAATGAGCAGTTCTTC
CASSLVEGYNEQFF
>.|.|TRBJ1-5|TRBV19
TGTGCCAGTATAGCGGGACATAGCAATCAGCCCCAGCATTTT
CASIAGHSNQPQHF
>.|.|TRBJ2-7|TRBV4-2
TGTGCCAGCAGCCAAGACCCAGCGGTGAGCTCCTACGAGCAGTACTTC
CASSQDPAVSSYEQYF
>.|once|TRBJ1-6|TRBV15
TGTGCCACCAGCAGAGAGTCCCCGGGGGTATATTCACCCCTCCACTTT
CATSRESPGVYSPLHF
>TRBD1|.|TRBJ1-2|TRBV27
TGTGCCAGCAGTTCCCGGGACAGAAACTATGGCTACACCTTC
CASSSRDRNYGYTF
>.|.|TRBJ2-7|TRBV13
TGTGCCAGCGCGGAGTTTCAAGGAGGGGGGGGAGAGCAGTACTTC
CASAEFQGGGGEQYF
>.|few|TRBJ1-2|TRBV28
TGTGCCAGCAGTTTGGGGGCGGGTGGCTACACCTTC
CASSLGAGGYTF
>TRBD1|.|TRBJ1-5|TRBV27
TGTGCCAGCAGCGAAGGACAGGGGGCCAATCAGCCCCAGCATTTT
CASSEGQGANQPQHF
>TRBD1|.|TRBJ2-3|TRBV4-1
TGCGCCAGCAGCCAAAGCGTCCGGACAGGGGGGACCGCAGATACGCAGTATTTT
CASSQSVRTGGTADTQYF
>TRBD1|.|TRBJ2-3|TRBV10-3
TGTGCCATCAGAAACGCTCGGACAGGGGAGGATACGCAGTATTTT
CAIRNARTGEDTQYF
>.|.|TRBJ1-5|TRBV19
TGTGCCAGTACCCCCGAGGGCAGCTGGGCTAATCAGCCCCAGCATTTT
CASTPEGSWANQPQHF
>TRBD2|.|TRBJ2-1|TRBV7-3
TGTGCCAGCAGCTTAGGGGGGTTAACTAGCGGGAGGGCCTCAGGGTATAGTGAGCAGTTCTTC
CASSLGGLTSGRASGYSEQFF
>TRBD2|.|TRBJ2-7|TRBV14
TGTGCCAGCAGCCAAGGGCTAGCGGGAGATTCCTCTTACGAGCAGTACTTC
CASSQGLAGDSSYEQYF